A selection of T cell receptor beta chains follows, all from one sample in a study of neurological immune-mediated disorders. TCRdb re-called the 5' RACE reads through MiXCR, storing one row per CDR3 protein. The sample gives about 38,000 distinct CDR3 sequences, approximately 5% of which show up once; around 9.7% is in the top ten. The sample comprised CD4+ T cells from blood. These TCRs come from a man aged 18-30 years in good health. The CDR3 runs from the conserved cysteine through the conserved F or W. The D gene is left open where the match is weak. Clone size reads once, few, many, or a class if the clone is expanded.

14 TRBD2 many TRBJ2-1 TRBV27 TGTGCCAGCAGAGACCTAGCGGGGGGCAATGAGCAGTTCTTC CASRDLAGGNEQFF
15 NA many TRBJ2-3 TRBV12-3/TRBV12-4 TGTGCCAGCACTAATATGGGCGGTCTCACAGATACGCAGTATTTT CASTNMGGLTDTQYF
15 NA many TRBJ1-1 TRBV5-5 TGTGCCAGCAGCTTGGTGCCGGGAATGAACACTGAAGCTTTCTTT CASSLVPGMNTEAFF
15 NA many TRBJ2-2 TRBV7-2 TGTGCCAGCTCCCAACAGGTCTGGGTTGCCGGGGAGCTGTTTTTT CASSQQVWVAGELFF
14 NA many TRBJ1-6 TRBV20-1 TGCAGTGCTAGACAGAAGTCCACGAATTCACCCCTCCACTTT CSARQKSTNSPLHF
16 TRBD2 many TRBJ2-5 TRBV10-3 TGTGCCATCAGTGAGCAGCGGGGGGGAGGGGGAGAGACCCAGTACTTC CAISEQRGGGGETQYF
15 NA many TRBJ1-4 TRBV4-1 TGCGCCAGCAGCCAAGGAGCGGCCGGCGGGGAAAAACTGTTTTTT CASSQGAAGGEKLFF
13 NA many TRBJ2-2 TRBV6-2/TRBV6-3 TGTGCCAGCAGTTACTGGGACGTCGGGGAGCTGTTTTTT CASSYWDVGELFF
14 NA many TRBJ1-1 TRBV4-1 TGCGCCAGCAGCCCCAGGGAATGGGACACTGAAGCTTTCTTT CASSPREWDTEAFF
13 NA many TRBJ1-6 TRBV18 TGTGCCAGCTCACCCGCAGGGTTCTCACCCCTCCACTTT CASSPAGFSPLHF
16 NA many TRBJ1-4 TRBV5-1 TGCGCCAGCAGCGTAGGACAGTTCACAACTAATGAAAAACTGTTTTTT CASSVGQFTTNEKLFF
14 TRBD1 many TRBJ1-5 TRBV12-3/TRBV12-4 TGTGCCAGCAGTTTAATGGGACAGGAGCAGCCCCAGCATTTT CASSLMGQEQPQHF
15 TRBD1 many TRBJ1-1 TRBV5-1 TGCGCCAGCAGCTTGGGTGACAGGGGGAACACTGAAGCTTTCTTT CASSLGDRGNTEAFF
15 NA many TRBJ1-1 TRBV12-3/TRBV12-4 TGTGCCAGCAGTCCCGACTGGCCAGGAGACACTGAAGCTTTCTTT CASSPDWPGDTEAFF
13 NA many TRBJ2-7 TRBV20-1 TGCAGTGCTGGCCTACCGCTCTCCTACGAGCAGTACTTC CSAGLPLSYEQYF
14 NA many TRBJ1-3 TRBV7-9 TGTGCCAGCAGCCCGCATGCGGCTGGAAACACCATATATTTT CASSPHAAGNTIYF
16 NA few TRBJ2-7 TRBV18 TGTGCCAGCTCACCCAGGCGGGCAATGAGCTCCTACGAGCAGTACTTC CASSPRRAMSSYEQYF
15 TRBD1 many TRBJ2-4 TRBV4-3 TGCGCCAGCAGCCATGACAGGGGGTCCAAAAACATTCAGTACTTC CASSHDRGSKNIQYF
14 TRBD2 many TRBJ2-7 TRBV20-1 TGCAGTGCTACCACGACTAGCGGCTCCTACGAGCAGTACTTC CSATTTSGSYEQYF
12 TRBD1 many TRBJ1-2 TRBV2 TGTGCCAGCATAAAACAGGGGAATGGCTACACCTTC CASIKQGNGYTF
14 NA many TRBJ2-1 TRBV20-1 TGCAGTGCTAGGGGCCGAACTAGCTTGAATGAGCAGTTCTTC CSARGRTSLNEQFF
18 TRBD2 many TRBJ2-1 TRBV7-3 TGTGCCAGCAGCCCCCGCGGGGGGAACCGGGACTTATACAATGAGCAGTTCTTC CASSPRGGNRDLYNEQFF
16 NA many TRBJ2-2 TRBV25-1 TGTGCCAGCAGGGGGGTGCAGGGTGCGAACACCGGGGAGCTGTTTTTT CASRGVQGANTGELFF
16 NA many TRBJ1-2 TRBV10-3 TGTGCCATCGCGTCACAGGGAAGTGCCCCAACGCCTCCTCGGGCCTTC CAIASQGSAPTPPRAF
13 NA many TRBJ2-7 TRBV5-1 TGCGCCAGCAGCTTGGACCAGGGCTACGAGCAGTACTTC CASSLDQGYEQYF
14 NA many TRBJ2-5 TRBV6-1 TGTGCCAGCAGGACCTTCTTGGGAGAAGAGACCCAGTACTTC CASRTFLGEETQYF
13 NA many TRBJ1-2 TRBV5-1 TGCGCCAGCAGCTTGTTCGGGTCGGGCGGCTACACCTTC CASSLFGSGGYTF